This T cell receptor (beta chain) appears in the sequencing data of a study of human T cells and chemical hapten exposure (dated by TCRdb to the early 2020s). Background for the entire study: For sensitization, 2% DPC in acetone was applied to a roughly 2 cm by roughly 2 cm area of upper inner arm skin. Blood for TCR sequencing was provided by twenty-nine alopecia patients at one to four time points (pre-sensitization, 2, 6 and 24 weeks). Patch testing was done on the upper back using Finn chambers containing 0.01% DPC, and results were scored after 6 days according to International Contact Dermatitis Research Group standards. The mostly female patient cohort included alopecia areata with under or over 50% scalp involvement, alopecia totalis and alopecia universalis. Peripheral blood TCR repertoire changes were tracked in vivo in alopecia patients during primary and secondary sensitization to the hapten diphenylcyclopropenone (DPC). Libraries were pooled for sequencing, and per-sample TCR yields varied mainly because of small differences in library volumes within the pool. Throughout the approximately 25-week study period, patients were also given weekly therapeutic DPC doses on the scalp. Blood was sampled from patients pre-sensitization (week 0) and at 2, 6 and about 24 weeks after DPC sensitization.

Overall results and qualifications from the work: Because all patients had alopecia, a presumed autoimmune disease, the immune response of the patients might differ from that of healthy individuals. Significantly more large CDR3 similarity clusters were formed by expanded TCRs than by pre-sensitization or healthy control sets, consistent with antigen-driven responses. Patch test score was positively correlated with the number of PT1 expanded TCRs, with significance at thresholds 8, 16 and 32 but not at 4. The number of TCRs above 1 in 1000 frequency did not change with DPC sensitization; there was no evidence of global repertoire structure alterations. Repeated subsampling changed both the strength of the expansion versus patch-test correlation and the threshold at which the correlation became significant.

The time point label, as the study defines it: pre-sensitization, week 0. The treatment or condition label here, explained by the study, means: therapeutic diphenylcyclopropenone sensitization with weekly scalp DPC. At every patch-test visit, the blood draw took place before the patch test was put on. Patients were considered eligible if aged 18 to 70, diagnosed with alopecia and deemed suitable for DPC therapy, and patients were excluded if pregnant. Total RNA was isolated from unfractionated whole blood collected in Tempus Blood RNA tubes. For CDR1 and CDR2, the germline V gene lists SNHLY and FYNNEI. V is reduced by 4 bases and J by 1 base, leaving a spacing of 8 bases between them. The CDR3, cysteine through phenylalanine, is 14 amino acids long. Only the CDR3 DNA stays, 42 bases, in frame from base 1. This clonotype was observed at least ten times. The antigen it binds to is not known. Base qualities are not recorded, but no much larger clone differs from it by a single base.

To prepare the library, RACE was applied. Instrument on record: NextSeq 500. Library preparation attached unique molecular identifiers to individual cDNA molecules for quantitative, reproducible TCR counting. Each blood RNA sample was used to sequence both TCR alpha and TCR beta chains. The original methods were these. The median number of TCRs per sample was some 100,000, ranging from about 20,000 to 750,000. The Decombinator software suite was used to annotate the V, J and CDR3 of the TCR reads. For the PS versus PT1 abundance plots, all samples were subsampled to the same number of TCRs (28,000). TCRs were defined as expanded if absent before sensitization and observed at least eight times at the 2-week time point. TCRdb reprocessing: public reads trimmed at Q25 with fastp, clones called with MiXCR, in-frame beta chains kept. Identical CDR3 protein sequences are pooled into one entry, listed with their most common genes and DNA. For this entry, the V and J calls and clone size follow TCRdb and not the study's own pipeline. The sample profile shows tens of thousands of distinct CDR3 sequences; around 6.6% of them were found once. The top ten hold 1.6% of the sample.

Sequences were derived from whole blood, sampled in connection with sensitization to the hapten diphenylcyclopropenone (DPC). In this chain, TRBV2 is recombined with TRBJ1-5; the D gene lacks a confident call. This receptor was obtained from a woman aged 25-40 years with alopecia areata. Some clones in this sample may be carry-over from other donors' samples. CDR3 loop: CASSAERSNQPQHF. The nucleotide sequence reads as follows: TGTGCCAGCAGTGCAGAGCGCAGCAATCAGCCCCAGCATTTT.